Each of the 13 T cell receptor beta chains below was sequenced from the same sample in a study of beta chain features in type 1 diabetes. Sequenced material consisted of expressed TCRB transcripts (all of the isolated RNA was reverse transcribed). Libraries were prepared by immunoSEQ multiplex PCR; TCRdb keeps only in-frame clonotypes and omits some of them. The sample has 850,000 to 900,000 clones; roughly a sixth are singletons. The sequenced sample was naive CD4+ T cells from blood. The receptor source for this set is a woman between 18 and 29 years old in good health.

Regarding this clone: The sample has other DNA sequences that encode this CDR3 too. The chain uses TRBV5-1 and TRBJ2-5, with 7 bases aligning to TRBD1. This CDR3 is built from 14 residues. V lost 4 bases and J lost 2; bases outside the gene matches: 5. From germline, CDR1 is SGHRS and CDR2 YFSETQ. The DNA for the CDR3 is TGCGCCAGCAGCCTACAGGGGACGCAAGAGACCCAGTACTTC. This sequence encodes CASSLQGTQETQYF.

The chain carries TRBV7-3 and TRBJ2-3, with 8 positions matching TRBD1. This CDR3 region has 15 residues. Trimming cost V 5 bases and J 5 bases; bases outside gene matches: 9. Germline V gene lookup returns CDR1 SGHTA and CDR2 FQGTGA. This chain's CDR3 is CASSPTGVGGDTQYF. The CDR3 region has the DNA TGTGCCAGCAGCCCGACAGGGGTAGGGGGAGATACGCAGTATTTT.

This clone was seen a few times. The chain combines TRBV28 with TRBJ1-2, with D maybe TRBD1 (5 bases). The CDR3 is made up of 13 amino acids. Trimming took off 7 bases at V and 2 bases at J, with 11 bases between the two ends. Germline V CDR1 and CDR2: MDHEN, SYDVKM. The chain's CDR3 is CASKRTSNYGYTF. CDR3 nucleotide sequence: TGTGCCAGCAAACGGACATCCAACTATGGCTACACCTTC.

This clone came up a few times. This sequence joins TRBV7-2 and TRBJ2-2; D unresolved. V dropped 5 bases and J dropped 2 bases, with 3 bases sitting between them. This CDR3 comprises 12 residues. CDR1 SGHTA and CDR2 FQGNSA come from the germline V gene. DNA of the CDR3: TGTGCCAGCAGCGTCAACACCGGGGAGCTGTTTTTT. Translating gives CASSVNTGELFF.

This chain links TRBV28 with TRBJ1-2; D gene ambiguous. CDR3 length: 16 residues. V was cut by 3 bases and J by 0 bases, with 14 bases left in between. Germline CDR1 and CDR2: MDHEN and SYDVKM. The CDR3 reads CASSFSVRAANYGYTF. CDR3 bases: TGTGCCAGCAGTTTTAGCGTACGGGCAGCTAACTATGGCTACACCTTC.

V and J are TRBV2 and TRBJ2-7, with D hard to call. Germline-derived CDR1 and CDR2 are SNHLY and FYNNEI. The CDR3 is 14 residues long. Trimming removed 4 bases from V and 3 bases from J, with 13 bases in between. The CDR3 DNA is TGTGCCAGCAGTGTTGAGCTAGTTGGCTACGAGCAGTACTTC. This gives the protein CASSVELVGYEQYF.

This clone was counted only a few times. The chain uses TRBV6-1 and TRBJ2-2; 7 bases line up with TRBD1. CDR1 is MNHNS and CDR2 is SASEGT in the germline V gene. The CDR3 covers 13 residues. V shed 11 bases, J shed 4 bases, and the junction held 7 bases outside the gene matches. In DNA form, the CDR3 reads TGTGCCGGGACGACAGGGCTCACCGGGGAGCTGTTTTTT. It codes for CAGTTGLTGELFF.

This clone was counted a few times. The identical CDR3 is also encoded by other nucleotide sequences in the sample. The V call is TRBV7-2, the J call TRBJ2-1; no definite D call. Germline V gene data show CDR1 as SGHTA and CDR2 as FQGNSA. The CDR3 sequence is 15 residues long. V gave up 1 base and J gave up 3 bases, with 10 bases separating them. DNA for the CDR3: TGTGCCAGCAGCTTAGGCGTCGGCGGCTACAATGAGCAGTTCTTC. This sequence encodes CASSLGVGGYNEQFF.

The chain is built from TRBV28 and TRBJ2-3, with 9 bases that match TRBD2. The V gene end was trimmed by 1 base and the J gene end by 3 bases; junction bases not matched to a gene: 5. Germline loops: CDR1 MDHEN, CDR2 SYDVKM. The CDR3 runs to 16 residues. This chain's CDR3 is CASSLSLAGGTDTQYF. The CDR3 bases are TGTGCCAGCAGTTTATCACTGGCGGGAGGGACAGATACGCAGTATTTT.

The rearrangement links TRBV11-2 to TRBJ2-5; D may be TRBD1 (6 bases). The CDR3 has 16 amino acids. The V end lost 4 bases, the J end lost 5 bases, and 20 bases lay between the germline ends. CDR1 SGHAT and CDR2 FQNNGV come from the germline V gene. As DNA, the CDR3 is TGTGCCAGCAGCTCCCGAACAGGGACGGGATGGGAGACCCAGTACTTC. Translation: CASSSRTGTGWETQYF.

The V and J genes are TRBV4-2 and TRBJ1-6; the D is unclear. The CDR3 totals 14 residues. V was trimmed by 2 bases and J by 7 bases, leaving 9 bases between them. CDR1 and CDR2 (germline): LGHNA, YNFKEQ. Here the CDR3 reads CASSQWNENSPLHF. The CDR3 coding sequence is TGTGCCAGCAGCCAATGGAATGAGAATTCACCCCTCCACTTT.

The rearrangement uses TRBV25-1 and TRBJ2-1; perhaps D is TRBD1 or TRBD2 (5 bases each). This CDR3 is 14 amino acids long. The V gene's germline CDR1 is MGHDK and CDR2 SYGVNS. The V and J ends lost 0 bases and 12 bases respectively, with 15 bases between them. CDR3 nucleotides: TGTGCCAGCAGTGAATATGGGACGGACTCTCCGCAGTTCTTC. Translated: CASSEYGTDSPQFF.

J is TRBJ1-6 and V is TRBV9; no firm D call. The V end was cut by 0 bases, the J end by 8 bases, with 6 bases between. The CDR3 spans 13 residues. The germline CDR1 and CDR2 sequences are SGDLS and YYNGEE. The CDR3 DNA follows: TGTGCCAGCAGCGTAGACTTGGATTCACCCCTCCACTTT. Translation: CASSVDLDSPLHF.